A selection of T cell receptor beta chains follows, all from one sample in a study of CD8+ T cells in alopecia areata. The repertoire was sequenced with immunoSEQ multiplex PCR; TCRdb's copy has only in-frame clones and lacks some. This table has roughly 73,000 clones, around 29% appearing once. Source: CD8+ T cells sorted from blood, taken at week 4, from a patient treated with tofacitinib. These receptors were obtained from a human donor with alopecia areata. Each CDR3 is given without its conserved first and last residue. Fields, in order: CDR3 protein, V gene, D gene, J gene. A D gene is named only where the DNA matches it firmly.

CDR3aa: ASSSGTPTGELF; v_gene: TRBV7-9; d_gene: NA; j_gene: TRBJ2-2
CDR3aa: AWAQGAGANVLT; v_gene: TRBV30; d_gene: TRBD1; j_gene: TRBJ2-6
CDR3aa: ASSSLQGPCQGDQY; v_gene: TRBV5-7; d_gene: NA; j_gene: TRBJ2-5
CDR3aa: ASSQVAGEGEQY; v_gene: TRBV4-3; d_gene: TRBD2; j_gene: TRBJ2-7
CDR3aa: SARDRTYEQY; v_gene: TRBV29-1; d_gene: TRBD1; j_gene: TRBJ2-7
CDR3aa: ASSQGVASDEQF; v_gene: TRBV4-3; d_gene: NA; j_gene: TRBJ2-1
CDR3aa: ASGFPGANEQF; v_gene: TRBV12-5; d_gene: NA; j_gene: TRBJ2-1
CDR3aa: ASSQALAGTGELF; v_gene: TRBV4-1; d_gene: TRBD2; j_gene: TRBJ2-2
CDR3aa: ASKGERLRGTQY; v_gene: TRBV6-5; d_gene: NA; j_gene: TRBJ2-5
CDR3aa: SVVATTLNSPYEQY; v_gene: TRBV29-1; d_gene: NA; j_gene: TRBJ2-7
CDR3aa: ASSHNSFYGYT; v_gene: TRBV4-1; d_gene: NA; j_gene: TRBJ1-2
CDR3aa: ASMGGSDTQY; v_gene: TRBV27; d_gene: NA; j_gene: TRBJ2-3
CDR3aa: ASSLGGTSYEQY; v_gene: TRBV5-1; d_gene: NA; j_gene: TRBJ2-7
CDR3aa: ASTRGDKNIQY; v_gene: TRBV7-2; d_gene: NA; j_gene: TRBJ2-4
CDR3aa: ASSRPPRGSNEQF; v_gene: TRBV27; d_gene: NA; j_gene: TRBJ2-1
CDR3aa: ASSRRGQGEQPQH; v_gene: TRBV4-1; d_gene: TRBD1; j_gene: TRBJ1-5
CDR3aa: ASARGQNTGELF; v_gene: TRBV27; d_gene: NA; j_gene: TRBJ2-2
CDR3aa: ATSRDYGLAGQATDTQY; v_gene: TRBV15; d_gene: TRBD2; j_gene: TRBJ2-3
CDR3aa: SVVGTENYGYT; v_gene: TRBV29-1; d_gene: NA; j_gene: TRBJ1-2
CDR3aa: ASSFGTGSYEQY; v_gene: TRBV7-2; d_gene: TRBD1; j_gene: TRBJ2-7
CDR3aa: ASSVPNLNEQF; v_gene: TRBV9; d_gene: NA; j_gene: TRBJ2-1
CDR3aa: ASSPGAPEQY; v_gene: TRBV18; d_gene: NA; j_gene: TRBJ2-7
CDR3aa: SVRLTWDTGELF; v_gene: TRBV29-1; d_gene: NA; j_gene: TRBJ2-2